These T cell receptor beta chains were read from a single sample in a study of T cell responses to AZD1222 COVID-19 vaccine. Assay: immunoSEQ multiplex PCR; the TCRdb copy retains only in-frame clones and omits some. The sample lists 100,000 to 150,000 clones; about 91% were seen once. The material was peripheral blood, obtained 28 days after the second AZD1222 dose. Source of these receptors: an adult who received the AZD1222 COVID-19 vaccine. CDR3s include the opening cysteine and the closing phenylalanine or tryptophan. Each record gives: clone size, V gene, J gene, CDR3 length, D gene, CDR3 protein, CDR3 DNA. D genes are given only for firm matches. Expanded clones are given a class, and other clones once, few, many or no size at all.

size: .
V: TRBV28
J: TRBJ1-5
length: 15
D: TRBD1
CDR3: CASSFPGQGNQPQHF
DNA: TGTGCCAGCAGTTTCCCGGGACAGGGGAATCAGCCCCAGCATTTT

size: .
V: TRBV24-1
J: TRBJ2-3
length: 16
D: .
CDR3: CATSDRSGGSPDTQYF
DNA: TGTGCCACCAGTGATCGCTCCGGGGGTTCGCCAGATACGCAGTATTTT

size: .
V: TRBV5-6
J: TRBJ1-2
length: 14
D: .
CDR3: CASSSRGGAYGYTF
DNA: TGTGCCAGCAGTTCCCGAGGAGGGGCTTATGGCTACACCTTC

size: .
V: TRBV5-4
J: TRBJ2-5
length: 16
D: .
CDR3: CASSLLGRASKGTQYF
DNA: TGTGCCAGCAGCTTGCTGGGCAGGGCAAGCAAGGGGACCCAGTACTTC

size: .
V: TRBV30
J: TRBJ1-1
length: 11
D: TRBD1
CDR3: CASDRGTEAFF
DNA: TGTGCCTCGGACAGGGGAACTGAAGCTTTCTTT

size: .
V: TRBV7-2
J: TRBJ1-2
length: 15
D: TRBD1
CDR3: CASSTRTGGVDGYTF
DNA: TGTGCCAGCAGCACAAGGACAGGGGGCGTTGATGGCTACACCTTC

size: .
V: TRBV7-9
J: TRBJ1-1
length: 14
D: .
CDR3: CASSQFLLNTEAFF
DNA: TGTGCCAGCAGCCAATTCTTGCTGAACACTGAAGCTTTCTTT

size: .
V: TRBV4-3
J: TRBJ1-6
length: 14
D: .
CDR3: CASSQGHRDSPLHF
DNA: TGCGCCAGCAGCCAAGGCCACAGGGATTCACCCCTCCACTTT

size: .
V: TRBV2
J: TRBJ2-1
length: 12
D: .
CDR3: CASSASGHEQFF
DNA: TGTGCCAGCAGTGCCTCGGGGCATGAGCAGTTCTTC

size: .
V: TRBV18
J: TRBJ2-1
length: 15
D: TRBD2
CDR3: CASSSLAERFNEQFF
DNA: TGTGCCAGCTCGTCACTAGCGGAGAGGTTCAATGAGCAGTTCTTC

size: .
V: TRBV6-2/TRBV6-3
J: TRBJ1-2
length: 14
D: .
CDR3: CASSYSGRANGYTF
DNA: TGTGCCAGCAGTTACTCAGGCAGGGCGAATGGCTACACCTTC

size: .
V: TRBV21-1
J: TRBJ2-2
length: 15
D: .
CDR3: CASRGQGMDTGELFF
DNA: TGTGCCAGCAGAGGACAGGGTATGGACACCGGGGAGCTGTTTTTT

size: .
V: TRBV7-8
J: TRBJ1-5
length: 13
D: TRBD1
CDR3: CASSLQGAKPQHF
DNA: TGTGCCAGCAGCTTACAGGGGGCTAAGCCCCAGCATTTT

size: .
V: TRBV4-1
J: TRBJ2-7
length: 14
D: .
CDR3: CASSQEGTVYEQYF
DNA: TGCGCCAGCAGCCAAGAGGGGACTGTCTACGAGCAGTACTTC

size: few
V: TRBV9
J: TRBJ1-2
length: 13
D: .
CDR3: CASSGISNYGYTF
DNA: TGTGCCAGCAGCGGTATTTCTAACTATGGCTACACCTTC

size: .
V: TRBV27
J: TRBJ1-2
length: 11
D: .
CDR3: CASSSGRGYTF
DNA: TGTGCCAGCAGTTCCGGGCGTGGCTACACCTTC

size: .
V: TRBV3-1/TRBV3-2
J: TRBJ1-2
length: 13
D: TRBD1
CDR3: CASSHGQGSGYTF
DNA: TGTGCCAGCAGCCACGGACAGGGGTCTGGCTACACCTTC

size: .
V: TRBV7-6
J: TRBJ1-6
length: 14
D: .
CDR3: CASSSDSINSPLHF
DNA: TGTGCCAGCAGTTCGGACAGTATAAATTCACCCCTCCACTTT

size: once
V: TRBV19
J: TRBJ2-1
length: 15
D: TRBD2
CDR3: CASSVLADAYNEQFF
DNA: TGTGCCAGTAGTGTTCTAGCGGACGCCTACAATGAGCAGTTCTTC

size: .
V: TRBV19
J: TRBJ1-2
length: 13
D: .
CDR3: CASTVDRDYGYTF
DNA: TGTGCCAGTACTGTGGACCGAGACTATGGCTACACCTTC

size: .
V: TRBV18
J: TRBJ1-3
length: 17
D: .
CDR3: CASSPSTPRSSGNTIYF
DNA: TGTGCCAGCTCACCATCGACTCCCCGCAGCTCTGGAAACACCATATATTTT

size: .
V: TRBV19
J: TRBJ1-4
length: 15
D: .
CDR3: CASKRLGVLDEKLFF
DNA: TGTGCCAGTAAAAGACTGGGGGTTTTGGATGAAAAACTGTTTTTT

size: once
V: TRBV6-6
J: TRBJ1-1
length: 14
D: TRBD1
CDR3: CASTQGTGGTEAFF
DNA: TGTGCCAGCACCCAGGGGACAGGTGGTACTGAAGCTTTCTTT

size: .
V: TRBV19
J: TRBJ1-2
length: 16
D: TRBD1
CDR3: CASSRTGTASNYGYTF
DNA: TGTGCCAGTAGTCGAACCGGGACAGCCTCTAACTATGGCTACACCTTC

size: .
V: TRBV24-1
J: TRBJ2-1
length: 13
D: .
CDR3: CATSDGTPNEQFF
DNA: TGTGCCACCAGTGATGGGACCCCGAATGAGCAGTTCTTC

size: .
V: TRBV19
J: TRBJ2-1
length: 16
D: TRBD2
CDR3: CASSISGGSSYNEQFF
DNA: TGTGCCAGTAGTATATCGGGCGGGAGCTCCTACAATGAGCAGTTCTTC

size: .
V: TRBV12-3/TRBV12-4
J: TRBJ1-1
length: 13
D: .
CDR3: CASSPPGGAEAFF
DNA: TGTGCCAGCAGCCCACCCGGGGGAGCTGAAGCTTTCTTT

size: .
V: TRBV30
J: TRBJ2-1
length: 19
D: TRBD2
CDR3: CAWSSGTSGVKVSYNEQFF
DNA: TGTGCCTGGAGTTCAGGGACTAGCGGGGTGAAAGTGTCCTACAATGAGCAGTTCTTC

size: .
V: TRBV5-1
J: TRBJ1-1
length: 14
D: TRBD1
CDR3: CASSGTGLATEAFF
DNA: TGCGCCAGCAGCGGGACAGGTTTAGCGACTGAAGCTTTCTTT

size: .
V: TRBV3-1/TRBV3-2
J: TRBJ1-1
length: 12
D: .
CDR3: CATRNSNTEAFF
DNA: TGTGCCACTCGAAATTCGAACACTGAAGCTTTCTTT

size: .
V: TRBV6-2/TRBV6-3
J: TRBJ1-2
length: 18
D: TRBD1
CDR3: CASSYSAMEQGVNYGYTF
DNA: TGTGCCAGCAGTTACTCGGCTATGGAACAGGGGGTAAACTATGGCTACACCTTC

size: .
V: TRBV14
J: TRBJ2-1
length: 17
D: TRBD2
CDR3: CASSELAGGYPYNEQFF
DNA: TGTGCCAGCAGCGAACTAGCGGGGGGATATCCCTACAATGAGCAGTTCTTC

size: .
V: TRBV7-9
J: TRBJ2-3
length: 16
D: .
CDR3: CASSLVSGVVPDTQYF
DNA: TGTGCCAGCAGCTTAGTTAGCGGCGTGGTGCCAGATACGCAGTATTTT

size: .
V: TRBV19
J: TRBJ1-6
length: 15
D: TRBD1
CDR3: CASSKGTAYNSPLHF
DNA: TGTGCCAGTAGTAAAGGGACAGCCTATAATTCACCCCTCCACTTT

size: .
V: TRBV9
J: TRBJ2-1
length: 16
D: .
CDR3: CASSVHLEMGYNEQFF
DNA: TGTGCCAGCAGCGTCCATCTAGAGATGGGCTACAATGAGCAGTTCTTC

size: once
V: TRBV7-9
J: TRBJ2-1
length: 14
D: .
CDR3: CASSRLEGHNEQFF
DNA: TGTGCCAGCAGCCGACTAGAGGGGCACAATGAGCAGTTCTTC

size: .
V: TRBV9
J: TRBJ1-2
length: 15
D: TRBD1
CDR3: CASSEGTGLYWGYTF
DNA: TGTGCCAGCAGCGAGGGGACAGGACTCTACTGGGGCTACACCTTC

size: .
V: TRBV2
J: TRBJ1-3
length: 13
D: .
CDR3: CASSVQGTDTIYF
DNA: TGTGCCAGCAGTGTGCAGGGGACGGACACCATATATTTT

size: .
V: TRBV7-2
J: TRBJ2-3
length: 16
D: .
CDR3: CASSPPRAKYTDTQYF
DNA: TGTGCCAGCAGCCCGCCTCGGGCGAAATACACAGATACGCAGTATTTT

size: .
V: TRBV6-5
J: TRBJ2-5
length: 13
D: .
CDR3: CASTHRLAETQYF
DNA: TGTGCCAGCACCCACAGGCTAGCGGAGACCCAGTACTTC

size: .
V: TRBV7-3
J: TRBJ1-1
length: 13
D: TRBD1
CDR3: CASSLWTGTEAFF
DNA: TGTGCCAGCAGCTTGTGGACAGGAACTGAAGCTTTCTTT

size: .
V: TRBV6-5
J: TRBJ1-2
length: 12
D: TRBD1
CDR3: CASTGQGYGYTF
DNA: TGTGCCAGCACCGGACAGGGCTATGGCTACACCTTC

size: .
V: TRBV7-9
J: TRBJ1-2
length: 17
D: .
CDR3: CASSLVVGGQSHYGYTF
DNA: TGTGCCAGCAGCTTAGTAGTCGGCGGACAGTCACACTATGGCTACACCTTC

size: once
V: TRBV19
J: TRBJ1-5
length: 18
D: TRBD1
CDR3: CASSIGPLPGQGGQPQHF
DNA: TGTGCCAGTAGTATAGGTCCTCTCCCGGGACAGGGGGGTCAGCCCCAGCATTTT

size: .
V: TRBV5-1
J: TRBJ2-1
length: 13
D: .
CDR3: CASSSGSYNEQFF
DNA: TGCGCCAGCAGCTCCGGAAGTTACAATGAGCAGTTCTTC

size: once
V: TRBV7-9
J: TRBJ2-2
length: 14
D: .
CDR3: CASRPAGGTGELFF
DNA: TGTGCCAGCAGGCCGGCCGGCGGGACCGGGGAGCTGTTTTTT

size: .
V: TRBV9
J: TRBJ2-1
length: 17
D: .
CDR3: CASSSLGRGSSYNEQFF
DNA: TGTGCCAGCAGCTCCCTGGGGCGGGGAAGCTCCTACAATGAGCAGTTCTTC

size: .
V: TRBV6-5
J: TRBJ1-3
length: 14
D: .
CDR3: CASSLGTAADTIYF
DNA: TGTGCCAGCAGTCTAGGGACGGCGGCAGACACCATATATTTT